One T cell receptor beta chain is described in this entry. Its antigen is as yet unknown. TCR beta CDR3 regions were amplified from RNA transcripts. A set of HTBI primers served as the primers for a first-round RT-PCR of the TCR CDR3. TCRdb itself ran the multiplex PCR reads through MiXCR, one entry per CDR3 protein. Of about 320,000 distinct CDR3 sequences listed, roughly 17% are singletons. Patients aged 18 to 65 had newly diagnosed hyperthyroidism that had lasted under 2 months. Orbital computed tomography and thyroid ultrasound, together with serum TRAb and thyroxine and clinical symptoms, were used for diagnoses. This entry is derived from a study of T cells in Graves' hyperthyroidism and ophthalmopathy. CDR3 length: 14 residues. Germline CDR1 is WNHNN and CDR2 is SYGVQD (reference sequence). Trimming took off 6 bases at V and 1 base at J, with 10 bases between the two ends. Study results and limitations: Blood held most thyroid clonotypes expanded above 0.001 frequency. Ophthalmopathy was model-predicted a median about 6.9 months pre-onset.

Sequenced: blood. The TCR was taken from a man younger than 40 with Graves' hyperthyroidism. The J gene is TRBJ1-5, the V gene TRBV10-1, with TRBD1 as a possible D gene (6 bases). This chain's CDR3 is CASSTQGSNQPQHF. CDR3 nucleotides: TGCGCCAGCAGCACACAGGGAAGCAATCAGCCCCAGCATTTT.